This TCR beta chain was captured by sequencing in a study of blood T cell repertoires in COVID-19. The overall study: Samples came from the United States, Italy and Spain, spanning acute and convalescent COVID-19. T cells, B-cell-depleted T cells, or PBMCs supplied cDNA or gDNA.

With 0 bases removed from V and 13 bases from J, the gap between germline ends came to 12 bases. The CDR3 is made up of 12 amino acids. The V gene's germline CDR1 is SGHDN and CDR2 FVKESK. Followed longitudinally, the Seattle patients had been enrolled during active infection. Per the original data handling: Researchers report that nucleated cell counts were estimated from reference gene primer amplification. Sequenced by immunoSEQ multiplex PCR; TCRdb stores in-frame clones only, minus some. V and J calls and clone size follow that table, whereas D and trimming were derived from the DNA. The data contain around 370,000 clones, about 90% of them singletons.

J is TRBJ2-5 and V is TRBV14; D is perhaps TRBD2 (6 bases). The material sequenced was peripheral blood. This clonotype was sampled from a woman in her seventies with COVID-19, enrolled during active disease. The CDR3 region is CASSQDLGGRYF. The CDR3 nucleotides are TGTGCCAGCAGCCAAGATCTGGGGGGTCGGTACTTC. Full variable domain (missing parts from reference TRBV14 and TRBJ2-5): EAGVTQFPSHSVIEKGQTVTLRCDPISGHDNLYWYRRVMGKEIKFLLHFVKESKQDESGMPNNRFLAERTGGTYSTLKVQPAELEDSGVYFCASSQDLGGRYFGPGTRLLVL.